This T cell receptor (beta chain) was identified in a study of HIV-infected patients and healthy controls. Germline-derived CDR1 and CDR2 are SQVTM and ANQGSEA. The CDR3 is 16 residues long. The V and J ends lost 5 bases and 0 bases respectively, with 14 bases between them. 400 to 550 ng RNA was reverse transcribed with alpha and beta constant-region primers. Alpha and beta chain libraries were made separately by chain-specific third strand synthesis with multiplexing indices. Each CDR3 protein gets one entry after TCRdb re-called the 5' RACE reads with MiXCR. The data show a few thousand distinct CDR3 sequences, less than 15% seen once. All unsorted peripheral T cells were captured because whole blood was used without fractionation. Peripheral blood, approximately 2.6 ml, was drawn for RNA extraction. By its share, this clonotype is medium-sized.

The TCR was taken from an adult with HIV infection. V usage is TRBV29-1 and J usage is TRBJ2-6, with unresolved D. The starting material was blood, obtained before antiretroviral therapy. The CDR3 nucleotides are TGCAGCGTTTTAACACGCCTCCCCTCTGGGGCCAACGTCCTGACTTTC. Protein sequence: CSVLTRLPSGANVLTF.